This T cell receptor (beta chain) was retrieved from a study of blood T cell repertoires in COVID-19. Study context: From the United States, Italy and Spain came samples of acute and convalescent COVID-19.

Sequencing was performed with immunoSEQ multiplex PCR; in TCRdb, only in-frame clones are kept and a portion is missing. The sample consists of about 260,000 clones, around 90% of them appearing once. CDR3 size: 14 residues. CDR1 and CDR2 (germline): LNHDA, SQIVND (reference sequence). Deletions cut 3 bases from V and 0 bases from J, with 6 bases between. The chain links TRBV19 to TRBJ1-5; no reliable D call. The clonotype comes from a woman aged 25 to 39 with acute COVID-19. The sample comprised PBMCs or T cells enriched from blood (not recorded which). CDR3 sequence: CASSMTNSNQPQHF. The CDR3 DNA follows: TGTGCCAGTAGTATGACAAATAGCAATCAGCCCCAGCATTTT. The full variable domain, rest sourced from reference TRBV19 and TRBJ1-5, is DGGITQSPKYLFRKEGQNVTLSCEQNLNHDAMYWYRQDPGQGLRLIYYSQIVNDFQKGDIAEGYSVSREKKESFPLTVTSAQKNPTAFYLCASSMTNSNQPQHFGDGTRLSIL.